These T cell receptor beta chains were read from a single sample in a study of blood T cell repertoires in COVID-19. Sequenced by immunoSEQ multiplex PCR; TCRdb stores in-frame clones only, minus some. The top ten hold 1% to 1.5% of the sample, which has a few hundred thousand clones, around 88% seen once. Sequenced material: peripheral blood. The receptors come from a woman between 50 and 59 years old with acute or convalescent COVID-19. Both conserved end residues are part of each CDR3. D genes are given only for firm matches. Clone size, where shown, is once, few, many, or a class for clones that have expanded.

j_gene,abundance,v_gene,d_gene,CDR3aa,CDR3nt
TRBJ1-1,.,TRBV7-2,TRBD1,CASSRGQGNTEAFF,TGTGCCAGCAGCAGAGGACAGGGTAACACTGAAGCTTTCTTT
TRBJ1-2,.,TRBV20-1,TRBD1,CSARGQASNYGYTF,TGCAGTGCTCGTGGACAGGCATCTAACTATGGCTACACCTTC
TRBJ2-3,.,TRBV7-3,.,CASSFGGSTDTQYF,TGTGCCAGCAGCTTTGGAGGCAGCACAGATACGCAGTATTTT
TRBJ1-1,.,TRBV7-6,TRBD1,CASSSYQGANTEAFF,TGTGCCAGCAGTTCCTATCAGGGGGCCAACACTGAAGCTTTCTTT
TRBJ2-3,.,TRBV3-1/TRBV3-2,TRBD2,CASSQDLEPRLIAGGPGTDTQYF,TGTGCCAGCAGCCAAGATCTGGAACCAAGGTTAATAGCGGGGGGCCCCGGCACAGATACGCAGTATTTT
TRBJ2-2,.,TRBV2,.,CAINHRVEGELFF,TGTGCCATCAACCACAGGGTCGAAGGGGAGCTGTTTTTT
TRBJ2-7,once,TRBV5-1,TRBD1,CASSYTGAEQYF,TGCGCCAGCAGCTACACAGGGGCCGAGCAGTACTTC
TRBJ1-5,.,TRBV6-5,.,CASERAGNQPQHF,TGTGCCAGCGAGAGGGCTGGGAATCAGCCCCAGCATTTT
TRBJ1-6,.,TRBV2,TRBD1,CASSGPDRLNSPLHF,TGTGCCAGCAGTGGCCCGGACAGGCTGAATTCACCCCTCCACTTT
TRBJ1-6,.,TRBV2,TRBD1,CAGLDRAYSPLHF,TGTGCCGGACTGGACAGGGCATACTCACCCCTCCACTTT
TRBJ1-5,once,TRBV14,.,CASSQDLNQPQHF,TGTGCCAGCAGCCAAGATCTAAATCAGCCCCAGCATTTT
TRBJ1-4,.,TRBV6-1,.,CASSEEGRTEKLFF,TGTGCCAGCAGTGAAGAGGGGCGGACTGAAAAACTGTTTTTT
TRBJ2-1,few,TRBV10-3,TRBD2,CAIRTAGTSFSEQFF,TGTGCCATCAGGACTGCCGGGACTAGTTTTAGTGAGCAGTTCTTC
TRBJ1-5,.,TRBV19,.,CASSIRTTNQPQHF,TGTGCCAGTAGTATACGAACGACAAATCAGCCCCAGCATTTT
TRBJ1-1,.,TRBV5-4,.,CASSSTKTQLTEAFF,TGTGCCAGCAGCTCAACGAAGACACAACTCACTGAAGCTTTCTTT
TRBJ1-6,.,TRBV30,TRBD1,CAWRGTGRGNSPLHF,TGTGCCTGGAGGGGGACAGGGAGGGGTAATTCACCCCTCCACTTT
TRBJ1-1,.,TRBV6-5,.,CASAGTEAFF,TGTGCCAGCGCGGGGACTGAAGCTTTCTTT
TRBJ2-2,.,TRBV10-3,TRBD1,CAISETGTGGSYAGELFF,TGTGCCATCAGCGAGACCGGGACAGGGGGCTCCTACGCCGGGGAGCTGTTTTTT
TRBJ2-3,.,TRBV5-6,.,CASSLGTSTDTQYF,TGTGCCAGCAGCTTAGGGACTAGCACAGATACGCAGTATTTT
TRBJ2-5,.,TRBV7-2,TRBD1,CASSLFRTGSGTQYF,TGTGCCAGCAGCTTGTTCCGGACAGGGTCGGGGACCCAGTACTTC
TRBJ2-5,.,TRBV24-1,.,CATSDTTPSKETQYF,TGTGCCACCAGTGATACTACGCCGTCAAAAGAGACCCAGTACTTC
TRBJ1-2,.,TRBV18,TRBD1,CASSPPTGTVYGYTF,TGTGCCAGCTCACCACCGACCGGGACAGTCTATGGCTACACCTTC
TRBJ2-6,few,TRBV25-1,.,CASSESTGRSGANVLTF,TGTGCCAGCAGTGAATCTACAGGTCGTTCTGGGGCCAACGTCCTGACTTTC
TRBJ1-1,.,TRBV6-1,.,CASSEAGFQGWGAFF,TGTGCCAGCAGTGAAGCGGGTTTCCAGGGGTGGGGGGCTTTCTTT
TRBJ1-3,.,TRBV3-1/TRBV3-2,.,CASSQTSENTIYF,TGTGCCAGCAGCCAAACTAGCGAAAACACCATATATTTT
TRBJ1-5,.,TRBV5-1,TRBD1,CASSLDGTGLQPQHF,TGCGCCAGCAGCTTGGACGGGACAGGGCTTCAGCCCCAGCATTTT
TRBJ1-4,.,TRBV3-1/TRBV3-2,.,CASSQDTENEKLFF,TGTGCCAGCAGCCAAGACACGGAGAATGAAAAACTGTTTTTT
TRBJ2-5,.,TRBV7-3,.,CASSSRGSRQETQYF,TGTGCCAGCAGCTCCCGAGGATCACGTCAAGAGACCCAGTACTTC
TRBJ1-2,.,TRBV4-3,TRBD1,CASTKSRTGVIYGYTF,TGCGCCAGCACGAAGTCGCGTACAGGGGTAATATATGGCTACACCTTC
TRBJ2-1,.,TRBV6-2/TRBV6-3,TRBD2,CASSYRTSANYNEQFF,TGTGCCAGCAGTTACCGGACTAGCGCCAACTACAATGAGCAGTTCTTC
TRBJ2-3,few,TRBV6-5,TRBD1,CASSSGQATDTQYF,TGTGCCAGCAGCTCGGGACAGGCCACAGATACGCAGTATTTT
TRBJ1-4,.,TRBV2,TRBD1,CASSDRGREKLFF,TGTGCCAGCAGTGACAGGGGGCGTGAAAAACTGTTTTTT
TRBJ2-7,.,TRBV6-6,.,CASRTDNEGSYEQYF,TGTGCCAGCAGAACAGACAACGAGGGCTCCTACGAGCAGTACTTC
TRBJ2-5,.,TRBV30,TRBD1,CASSGTGQETQYF,TGTGCCTCCTCCGGGACAGGGCAAGAGACCCAGTACTTC
TRBJ2-6,.,TRBV5-5,.,CASSRGDTGANVLTF,TGTGCCAGCAGTCGTGGAGATACTGGGGCCAACGTCCTGACTTTC
TRBJ2-1,.,TRBV9,TRBD2,CASRRGLAGTDEQFF,TGTGCCAGCAGGAGGGGGCTAGCGGGGACCGATGAGCAGTTCTTC
TRBJ1-1,.,TRBV6-2/TRBV6-3,.,CASSGITGNTEAFF,TGTGCCAGCAGTGGTATTACAGGGAACACTGAAGCTTTCTTT
TRBJ1-1,.,TRBV3-1/TRBV3-2,TRBD1,CASSRQGEDTEAFF,TGTGCCAGCAGCAGACAGGGGGAGGACACTGAAGCTTTCTTT
TRBJ1-4,.,TRBV2,.,CASEWDSGATEKLFF,TGTGCCAGCGAATGGGATTCAGGGGCGACTGAAAAACTGTTTTTT
TRBJ1-2,.,TRBV2,TRBD1,CASSGTGGNYGYTF,TGTGCCAGCAGTGGGACAGGGGGTAACTATGGCTACACCTTC
TRBJ1-2,.,TRBV7-6,TRBD1,CASSLGASGTGDGYTF,TGTGCCAGCAGCTTGGGGGCATCCGGGACAGGGGATGGCTACACCTTC
TRBJ2-7,.,TRBV27,TRBD2,CASSSTSASSYEQYF,TGTGCCAGCAGCTCGACTAGCGCTAGCTCCTACGAGCAGTACTTC
TRBJ2-6,.,TRBV5-1,.,CASSAGAGANVLTF,TGCGCCAGCAGCGCCGGGGCTGGGGCCAACGTCCTGACTTTC
TRBJ2-1,once,TRBV7-9,.,CASSFAGTYNEQFF,TGTGCCAGCAGCTTCGCGGGTACCTACAATGAGCAGTTCTTC
TRBJ1-1,.,TRBV7-6,.,CASSLNRAGMNTEAFF,TGTGCCAGCAGCTTAAACAGGGCGGGTATGAACACTGAAGCTTTCTTT
TRBJ2-3,few,TRBV2,TRBD1,CASSFDRAQPDTQYF,TGTGCCAGCAGTTTCGACAGGGCCCAGCCAGATACGCAGTATTTT
TRBJ2-3,.,TRBV12-5,TRBD2,CASGLGLAGPDTQYF,TGTGCTAGTGGTTTGGGACTAGCGGGGCCAGATACGCAGTATTTT
TRBJ2-5,.,TRBV6-5,.,CASGRGETQYF,TGTGCCAGCGGAAGGGGTGAGACCCAGTACTTC
TRBJ1-4,.,TRBV27,.,CASSFLRADDEKLFF,TGTGCCAGCAGTTTTTTGAGGGCCGACGACGAAAAACTGTTTTTT
TRBJ2-1,.,TRBV11-2,TRBD2,CASSLSGRDINEQFF,TGTGCCAGCAGCCTTAGCGGGAGGGACATCAATGAGCAGTTCTTC